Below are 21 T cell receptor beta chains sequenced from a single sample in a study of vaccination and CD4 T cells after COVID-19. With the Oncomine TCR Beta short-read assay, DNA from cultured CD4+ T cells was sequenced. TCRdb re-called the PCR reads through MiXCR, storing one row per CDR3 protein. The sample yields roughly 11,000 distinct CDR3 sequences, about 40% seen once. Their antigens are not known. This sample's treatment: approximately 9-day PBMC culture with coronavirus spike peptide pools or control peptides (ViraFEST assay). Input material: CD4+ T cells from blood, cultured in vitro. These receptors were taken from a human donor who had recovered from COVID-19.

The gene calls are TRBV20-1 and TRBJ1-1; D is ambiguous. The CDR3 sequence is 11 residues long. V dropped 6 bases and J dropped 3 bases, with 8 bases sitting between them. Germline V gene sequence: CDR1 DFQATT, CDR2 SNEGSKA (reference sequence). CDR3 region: CSARGDTEAFF. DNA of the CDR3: TGCAGTGCCCGGGGAGACACTGAAGCTTTCTTT.

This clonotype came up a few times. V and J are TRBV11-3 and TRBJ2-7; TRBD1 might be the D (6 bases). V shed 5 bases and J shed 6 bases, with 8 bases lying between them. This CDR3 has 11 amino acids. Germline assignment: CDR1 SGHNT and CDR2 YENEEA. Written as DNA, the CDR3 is TGTGCCAGCAGCACAGGGATCGAGCAGTACTTC. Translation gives CASSTGIEQYF. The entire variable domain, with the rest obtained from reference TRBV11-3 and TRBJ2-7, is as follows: EAGVVQSPRYKIIEKKQPVAFWCNPISGHNTLYWYLQNLGQGPELLIRYENEEAVDDSQLPKDRFSAERLKGVDSTLKIQPAELGDSAVYLCASSTGIEQYFGPGTRLTVT.

This chain's CDR3 is CASTKTGTGSSYEQYF. Here the CDR3 DNA reads TGTGCCAGTACCAAAACTGGGACAGGGAGCTCCTACGAGCAGTACTTC. The V and J genes are TRBV19 and TRBJ2-7, with TRBD1 matching 9 bases. V shed 7 bases and J 0 bases; nucleotides not matched to a gene: 10. This CDR3 is 16 amino acids long. Germline values: CDR1 LNHDA, CDR2 SQIVND (reference sequence).

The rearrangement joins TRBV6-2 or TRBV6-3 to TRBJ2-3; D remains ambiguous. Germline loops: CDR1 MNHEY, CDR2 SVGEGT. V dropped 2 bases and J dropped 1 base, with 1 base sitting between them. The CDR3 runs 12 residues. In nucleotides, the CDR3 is TGTGCCAGCAGTTACCGCACAGATACGCAGTATTTT. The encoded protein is CASSYRTDTQYF.

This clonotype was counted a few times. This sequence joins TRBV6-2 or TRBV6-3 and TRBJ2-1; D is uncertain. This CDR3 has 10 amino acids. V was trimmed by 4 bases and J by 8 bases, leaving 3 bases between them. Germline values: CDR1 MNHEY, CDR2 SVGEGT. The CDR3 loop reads CASSSYEQFF. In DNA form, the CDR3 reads TGTGCCAGCAGTTCCTATGAGCAGTTCTTC.

CDR3 amino acids: CASRLGGLAGGQTDTQYF. Here the CDR3 DNA reads TGTGCCAGCAGGCTAGGGGGACTAGCGGGGGGGCAGACAGATACGCAGTATTTT. V is TRBV6-2 or TRBV6-3 and J is TRBJ2-3; 16 nucleotides agree with TRBD2. The germline V gene encodes CDR1 MNHEY and CDR2 SVGEGT. Trimming took 6 bases from V and 3 from J; bases not matched to a gene: 9. This CDR3 comprises 18 residues.

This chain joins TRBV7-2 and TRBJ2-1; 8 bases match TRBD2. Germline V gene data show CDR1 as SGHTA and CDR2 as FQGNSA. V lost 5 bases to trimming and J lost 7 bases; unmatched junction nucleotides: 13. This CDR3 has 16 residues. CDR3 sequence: CASSPPVAGGYNEQFF. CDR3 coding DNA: TGTGCCAGCAGCCCGCCGGTCGCGGGGGGTTATAATGAGCAGTTCTTC.

Here the CDR3 DNA reads TGTGCCAGCAGCTTGGCCGCTCCGGGGGGGCGAGAGACCCAGTACTTC. Translation: CASSLAAPGGRETQYF. V usage is TRBV11-3 and J usage is TRBJ2-5; 8 positions match TRBD2. Germline CDR1 reads SGHNT; CDR2 reads YENEEA. CDR3 size: 16 residues. V lost 3 bases to trimming and J lost 4 bases; unmatched junction nucleotides: 10.

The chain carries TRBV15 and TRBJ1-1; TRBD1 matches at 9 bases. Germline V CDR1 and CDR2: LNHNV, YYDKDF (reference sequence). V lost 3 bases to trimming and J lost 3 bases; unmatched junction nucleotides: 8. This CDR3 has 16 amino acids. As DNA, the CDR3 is TGTGCCACCAGCAGGGGGGTCGACAGGGGGGACACTGAAGCTTTCTTT. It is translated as CATSRGVDRGDTEAFF.

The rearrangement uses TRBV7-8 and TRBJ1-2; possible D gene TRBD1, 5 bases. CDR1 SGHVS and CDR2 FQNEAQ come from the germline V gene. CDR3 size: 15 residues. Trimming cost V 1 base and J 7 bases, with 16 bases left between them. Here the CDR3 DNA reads TGTGCCAGCAGCTTAGACGGGACCGGGAAAATTGGCTACACCTTC. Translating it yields CASSLDGTGKIGYTF.

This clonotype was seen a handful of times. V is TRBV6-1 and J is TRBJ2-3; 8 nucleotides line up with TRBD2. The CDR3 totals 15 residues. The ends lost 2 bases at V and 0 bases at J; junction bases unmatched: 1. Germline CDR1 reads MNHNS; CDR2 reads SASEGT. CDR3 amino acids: CASSERGGSTDTQYF. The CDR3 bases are TGTGCCAGCAGTGAACGGGGGGGTAGCACAGATACGCAGTATTTT.

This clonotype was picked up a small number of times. CDR3 nucleotides: TGTGCTAGTGGTCTCGGGACTAGCAAACCAAGCACAGATACGCAGTATTTT. Its protein is CASGLGTSKPSTDTQYF. The genes are TRBV12-5 and TRBJ2-3, with TRBD2 matching over 9 bases. Trimming took 5 bases from V and 0 from J; bases not matched to a gene: 9. Germline CDR1 and CDR2: LGHNT and FRNRAP. The CDR3 runs to 17 residues.

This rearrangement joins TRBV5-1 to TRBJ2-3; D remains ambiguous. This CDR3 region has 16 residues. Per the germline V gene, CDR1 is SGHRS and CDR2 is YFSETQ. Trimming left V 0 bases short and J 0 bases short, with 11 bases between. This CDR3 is CASSLGAIISTDTQYF. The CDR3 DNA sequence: TGCGCCAGCAGCTTGGGGGCCATAATCAGCACAGATACGCAGTATTTT.

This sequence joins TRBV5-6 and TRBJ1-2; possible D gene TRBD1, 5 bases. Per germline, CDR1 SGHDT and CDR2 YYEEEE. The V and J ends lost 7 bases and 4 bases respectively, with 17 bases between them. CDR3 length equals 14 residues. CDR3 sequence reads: CASGLVPTAYGYTF. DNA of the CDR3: TGTGCCAGCGGACTCGTTCCGACAGCCTATGGCTACACCTTC. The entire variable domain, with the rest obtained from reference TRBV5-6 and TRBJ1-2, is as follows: DAGVTQSPTHLIKTRGQQVTLRCSPKSGHDTVSWYQQALGQGPQFIFQYYEEEERQRGNFPDRFSGHQFPNYSSELNVNALLLGDSALYLCASGLVPTAYGYTFGSGTRLTVV.

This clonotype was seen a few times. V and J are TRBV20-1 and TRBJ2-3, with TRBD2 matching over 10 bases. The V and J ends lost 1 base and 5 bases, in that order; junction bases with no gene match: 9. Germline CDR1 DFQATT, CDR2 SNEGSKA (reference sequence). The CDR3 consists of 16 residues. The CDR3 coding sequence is TGCAGTGCTAGAGGAGGAGTAGCGGGGGGATTAGATACGCAGTATTTT. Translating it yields CSARGGVAGGLDTQYF.

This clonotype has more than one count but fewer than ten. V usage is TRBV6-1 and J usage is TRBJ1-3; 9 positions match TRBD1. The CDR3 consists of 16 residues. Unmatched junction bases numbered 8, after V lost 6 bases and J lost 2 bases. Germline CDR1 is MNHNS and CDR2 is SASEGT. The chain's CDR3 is CASRAGTGTTGNTIYF. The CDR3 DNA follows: TGTGCCAGCAGGGCGGGGACAGGGACCACTGGAAACACCATATATTTT.

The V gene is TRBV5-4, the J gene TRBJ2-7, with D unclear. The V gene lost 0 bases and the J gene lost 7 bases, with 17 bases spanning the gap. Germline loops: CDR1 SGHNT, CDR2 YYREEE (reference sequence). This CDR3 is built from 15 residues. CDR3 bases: TGTGCCAGCAGCTTGGAAAGATCCGCAACAGTTGAGCAGTACTTC. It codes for CASSLERSATVEQYF.

CDR3 sequence reads: CSARYSYRAPTSGYTF. CDR3 sequence (DNA): TGCAGTGCTAGATATTCATACAGGGCCCCGACGAGCGGCTACACCTTC. The chain combines TRBV20-1 with TRBJ1-2, with D tentatively TRBD1 (6 bases). Germline-derived CDR1 and CDR2 are DFQATT and SNEGSKA (reference sequence). This CDR3 comprises 16 residues. With 2 bases removed from V and 8 bases from J, the gap between germline ends came to 24 bases.

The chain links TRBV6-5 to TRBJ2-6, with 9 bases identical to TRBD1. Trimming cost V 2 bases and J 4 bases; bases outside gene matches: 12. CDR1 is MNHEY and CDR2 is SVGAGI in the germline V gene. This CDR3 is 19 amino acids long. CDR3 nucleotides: TGTGCCAGCAGTTACGGAGGGACAGGGACTTCCCGCGGGGCCAACGTCCTGACTTTC. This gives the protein CASSYGGTGTSRGANVLTF.

The CDR3 DNA follows: TGTGCCAGCAGGGGTTCGACAGCTAACACCGGGGAGCTGTTTTTT. Its translation is CASRGSTANTGELFF. The V call is TRBV2, the J call TRBJ2-2; maybe TRBD1 (5 bases). This CDR3 has 15 amino acids. V lost 6 bases and J lost 2, with 13 bases in between. Germline CDR1 SNHLY, CDR2 FYNNEI.

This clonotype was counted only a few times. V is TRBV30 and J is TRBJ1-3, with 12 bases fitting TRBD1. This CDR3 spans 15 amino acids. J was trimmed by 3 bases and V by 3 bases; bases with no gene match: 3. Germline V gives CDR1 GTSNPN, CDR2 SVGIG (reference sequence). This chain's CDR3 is CAWRGQGAGGNTIYF. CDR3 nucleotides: TGTGCCTGGAGGGGACAGGGGGCAGGTGGAAACACCATATATTTT.